The 25 T cell receptor beta chains given below trace back to one sample, sequenced in a study of early T cells in non-severe SARS-CoV-2 infection. A single record per CDR3 protein comes from TCRdb applying MiXCR to the 5' RACE reads. The table has tens of thousands of distinct CDR3 sequences, around 8.6% seen once. The material sequenced was whole blood, taken at baseline. These receptors all come from an adult who was a healthcare worker with PCR-confirmed SARS-CoV-2 infection or an uninfected control (not recorded which).

Within the sample, this clonotype is medium-sized (0.01 to 0.1%). V and J are TRBV7-6 and TRBJ2-5, with D possibly TRBD1 on 6 matching bases. Germline CDR1 SGHVS, CDR2 FNYEAQ. Trimming cost V 3 bases and J 1 base, with 12 bases left between them. The CDR3 contains 15 residues. The CDR3 loop is CASSFGQGFQETQYF. The CDR3 region has the DNA TGTGCCAGCAGCTTTGGGCAGGGGTTCCAAGAGACCCAGTACTTC. Looking up the rest from reference TRBV7-6 and TRBJ2-5 gives the full variable domain: GAGVSQSPRYKVTKRGQDVALRCDPISGHVSLYWYRQALGQGPEFLTYFNYEAQQDKSGLPNDRFSAERPEGSISTLTIQRTEQRDSAMYRCASSFGQGFQETQYFGPGTRLLVL.

This clonotype was observed a handful of times. The chain couples TRBV12-3 or TRBV12-4 to TRBJ2-7, with D perhaps matching TRBD1 (6 bases). The CDR3 sequence is 15 residues long. The V gene lost 3 bases and the J gene lost 3 bases, with 15 bases spanning the gap. The chain's CDR3 is CASSFGVRGYYEQYF. The CDR3 coding sequence is TGTGCCAGCAGTTTCGGAGTTAGGGGGTACTACGAGCAGTACTTC.

V is TRBV6-5 and J is TRBJ1-3; D gene unclear. This CDR3 has 15 amino acids. The V gene lost 6 bases and the J gene lost 3 bases, with 15 bases spanning the gap. The V gene's germline CDR1 is MNHEY and CDR2 SVGAGI. The CDR3 reads CASSLRPVGGNTIYF. The CDR3 nucleotides read TGTGCCAGCAGCCTCCGACCGGTCGGTGGAAACACCATATATTTT.

The table lists this clonotype with many counts. This chain uses TRBV6-1 with TRBJ2-4; D might be TRBD1 (5 bases). Germline V CDR1 and CDR2: MNHNS, SASEGT. There are 17 residues in the CDR3. V was trimmed by 6 bases and J by 0 bases, leaving 18 bases between them. In DNA, the CDR3 is TGTGCCAGCAGCGCTAAGGGGCAGTTACTAGCCAAAAACATTCAGTACTTC. Encoded protein: CASSAKGQLLAKNIQYF.

The chain uses TRBV19 and TRBJ2-6, with unresolved D. Trimming removed 7 bases at V and 2 bases at J, with 9 bases between. The CDR3 has 14 residues. CDR1 and CDR2 from the germline V gene are LNHDA and SQIVND (reference sequence). The CDR3 here is CASISVAGANVLTF. CDR3 sequence (DNA): TGTGCCAGTATTTCAGTTGCTGGGGCCAACGTCCTGACTTTC.

This chain uses TRBV4-2 with TRBJ2-1, with a tentative D call TRBD2 (5 bases). Germline V gives CDR1 LGHNA, CDR2 YNFKEQ. V was clipped by 0 bases and J by 0 bases, with 15 bases between them. CDR3 size: 18 residues. The chain's CDR3 is CASSQDGAEAYSYNEQFF. CDR3 nucleotide sequence: TGTGCCAGCAGCCAAGATGGAGCGGAGGCGTACTCCTACAATGAGCAGTTCTTC.

CDR3 sequence: CASSLDVANTIYF. The CDR3 nucleotides are TGTGCCAGCAGCTTGGACGTGGCGAACACCATATATTTT. This chain uses TRBV5-5 with TRBJ1-3; D remains ambiguous. CDR3 length equals 13 residues. CDR1 is SGHKS and CDR2 is YYEKEE in the germline V gene (reference sequence). Trimming took 0 bases from V and 7 from J, leaving 8 bases between them.

This clonotype was found many times. The V gene is TRBV7-2, the J gene TRBJ1-1; D unresolved. There are 12 residues in the CDR3. The germline V and J ends were trimmed by 4 bases and 7 bases, with 10 bases remaining between them. Germline V gene lookup returns CDR1 SGHTA and CDR2 FQGNSA. The DNA of the CDR3 is TGTGCCAGCAGCTCGTACACGGGTGAAGCTTTCTTT. Translation: CASSSYTGEAFF. Full variable domain (remainder filled in from reference TRBV7-2 and TRBJ1-1): GAGVSQSPSNKVTEKGKDVELRCDPISGHTALYWYRQSLGQGLEFLIYFQGNSAPDKSGLPSDRFSAERTGGSVSTLTIQRTQQEDSAVYLCASSSYTGEAFFGQGTRLTVV.

There are a few counts of this clonotype. The gene calls are TRBV7-2 and TRBJ1-2; tentatively, D is TRBD1 (5 bases). This CDR3 has 13 amino acids. V lost 2 bases and J 5 bases, leaving 9 bases between the germline ends. Germline-derived CDR1 and CDR2 are SGHTA and FQGNSA. Here the CDR3 DNA reads TGTGCCAGCAGCTTATATGGGGCATATGGCTACACCTTC. Its translation is CASSLYGAYGYTF.

This clonotype turned up a few times. This sequence joins TRBV5-1 and TRBJ2-7; D is perhaps TRBD1 (6 bases). The V end lost 5 bases, the J end lost 2 bases, and 17 bases lay between the germline ends. The CDR3 totals 15 residues. Germline V lookup: CDR1 SGHRS, CDR2 YFSETQ. The CDR3 coding sequence is TGCGCCAGCAGTCAAAGTCAGGGGCGCCCCTACGAGCAGTACTTC. Its protein is CASSQSQGRPYEQYF.

This clonotype has just a few counts. The chain uses TRBV12-3 or TRBV12-4 and TRBJ1-2; D is possibly TRBD1 (5 bases). V was cut by 5 bases and J by 5 bases, with 15 bases left in between. The CDR3 extends over 14 amino acids. DNA of the CDR3: TGTGCCAGCAGTCTCGAGTTGAAGGGGTATGGCTACACCTTC. Translated, it gives CASSLELKGYGYTF.

This clonotype has a handful of counts. The chain links TRBV7-9 to TRBJ1-1; D is undetermined. The CDR3 is made up of 13 amino acids. Per germline, CDR1 SEHNR and CDR2 FQNEAQ (reference sequence). Trimming removed 1 base at V and 0 bases at J, with 3 bases between. This chain's CDR3 is CASSLEMNTEAFF. CDR3 nucleotides: TGTGCCAGCAGCTTAGAAATGAACACTGAAGCTTTCTTT.

This sequence joins TRBV2 and TRBJ2-2; D is ambiguous. Per germline, CDR1 SNHLY and CDR2 FYNNEI. The CDR3 covers 12 residues. Trimming removed 4 bases at V and 5 bases at J, with 5 bases between. CDR3 coding DNA: TGTGCCAGCAGTGGTCAAACCGGGGAGCTGTTTTTT. This translates into CASSGQTGELFF.

Only a few counts were recorded for this clonotype. This chain joins TRBV7-8 and TRBJ2-7; TRBD2 matches at 8 bases. CDR3 size: 19 residues. V lost 2 bases to trimming and J lost 1 base; unmatched junction nucleotides: 16. CDR1 and CDR2 (germline): SGHVS, FQNEAQ. The CDR3 nucleotides read TGTGCCAGCAGCTTAAAGGAAACTAGCGGCCCCGAGGGATCCTACGAGCAGTACTTC. This translates into CASSLKETSGPEGSYEQYF.

The chain couples TRBV4-1 to TRBJ2-7; the D gene is possibly TRBD1 (5 bases). V was trimmed by 1 base and J by 6 bases, leaving 16 bases between them. Germline CDR1 MGHRA, CDR2 YSYEKL. The CDR3 runs to 15 residues. The CDR3 DNA reads as TGCGCCAGCAGCCAAGGGCCAGGGCGCCGTCGCGAGCAGTACTTC. It specifies CASSQGPGRRREQYF.

This clonotype was picked up a small number of times. The chain uses TRBV18 and TRBJ1-5; possible D gene TRBD1, 5 bases. From germline, CDR1 is KGHSH and CDR2 LQKENI. V was pared by 6 bases and J by 7 bases, with 13 bases between. This CDR3 is 13 amino acids long. The CDR3 is CASSQYWDQPQHF. CDR3 coding DNA: TGTGCCAGCTCTCAATACTGGGACCAGCCCCAGCATTTT.

This clonotype was seen at least ten times. V gene TRBV7-9 combines with J gene TRBJ1-5; TRBD1 is a possible D gene (5 bases). This CDR3 region has 15 residues. V lost 5 bases and J lost 0, with 11 bases in between. Looked up from germline, CDR1 is SEHNR and CDR2 is FQNEAQ (reference sequence). The CDR3 nucleotides are TGTGCCAGCAGCCAAGGGGCCGCTAGCAATCAGCCCCAGCATTTT. It is translated as CASSQGAASNQPQHF.

This clonotype was found a few times. V is TRBV19 and J is TRBJ2-2, with TRBD1 identical over 9 bases. V lost 1 base, J lost 3 bases, and 6 bases stayed unmatched. CDR1 and CDR2 (germline): LNHDA, SQIVND (reference sequence). The CDR3 runs to 17 residues. CDR3 coding DNA: TGTGCCAGTAGTATAGGGTCGGGACAGGGTTACACCGGGGAGCTGTTTTTT. Its protein product is CASSIGSGQGYTGELFF.

There are a few counts of this clonotype. The chain uses TRBV2 and TRBJ1-1; D is unresolved. V was shortened by 6 bases and J by 0 bases, with 5 bases between the two germline ends. The germline gives CDR1 SNHLY, CDR2 FYNNEI. The CDR3 is 12 amino acids. CDR3 sequence reads: CASRAMNTEAFF. Written as DNA, the CDR3 is TGTGCCAGCAGGGCGATGAACACTGAAGCTTTCTTT.

The table lists this clonotype with many counts. This chain uses TRBV5-4 with TRBJ1-4; perhaps TRBD1 as D (6 bases). CDR1 is SGHNT, CDR2 YYREEE, per germline (reference sequence). V lost 4 bases and J 8 bases, leaving 12 bases between the germline ends. This CDR3 is 13 amino acids long. CDR3 nucleotides: TGTGCCAGCAGCAACAACAGGGAAGAAAAACTGTTTTTT. This encodes CASSNNREEKLFF.

This clonotype came up a few times. The CDR3 DNA reads TGTGCCAGCAGTGAAGGTTTAACTAGCGGGGGGATCCTAGAGACCCAGTACTTC. Its translation: CASSEGLTSGGILETQYF. The chain recombines TRBV2 with TRBJ2-5; 12 nucleotides match TRBD2. The CDR3 covers 18 residues. Unmatched junction bases numbered 10, after V lost 1 base and J lost 4 bases. Germline CDR1 is SNHLY and CDR2 is FYNNEI.

V is TRBV27 and J is TRBJ2-3; 13 positions match TRBD2. Germline V lookup: CDR1 MNHEY, CDR2 SMNVEV (reference sequence). The CDR3 loop spans 16 amino acids. V lost 3 bases and J lost 2; bases outside the gene matches: 2. As DNA, the CDR3 is TGTGCCAGCAGTTTGGGACTAGCGGGATTCACAGATACGCAGTATTTT. Protein product: CASSLGLAGFTDTQYF.

Only a few counts were recorded for this clonotype. Since a much larger clone is just one base distant, this may be a read error. The rearrangement joins TRBV9 to TRBJ1-3, with D hard to call. Germline-derived CDR1 and CDR2 are SGDLS and YYNGEE. The CDR3 loop spans 17 amino acids. DNA of the CDR3: TGTGTCAGCAGCGTATCGAGGGATCGGGGCTCTGGAAACACCATATATTTT. Its translation: CVSSVSRDRGSGNTIYF.

The V and J genes are TRBV10-3 and TRBJ2-7, with TRBD1 matching 9 bases. The germline V gene has CDR1 ENHRY and CDR2 SYGVKD. Trimming cost V 8 bases and J 1 base; bases outside gene matches: 6. The CDR3 runs 14 residues. The CDR3: CAISRTGVSYEQYF. The CDR3 bases are TGTGCCATCTCGAGGACAGGGGTTTCCTACGAGCAGTACTTC.

The rearrangement uses TRBV7-2 and TRBJ2-7; 9 bases fit TRBD1. The CDR3 consists of 15 residues. Trimming removed 3 bases from V and 4 bases from J; junction bases left unmatched: 7. The germline V gene has CDR1 SGHTA and CDR2 FQGNSA. This chain's CDR3 is CASSFYRGQKYEQYF. The CDR3, as DNA: TGTGCCAGCAGCTTTTACAGGGGGCAGAAATACGAGCAGTACTTC.